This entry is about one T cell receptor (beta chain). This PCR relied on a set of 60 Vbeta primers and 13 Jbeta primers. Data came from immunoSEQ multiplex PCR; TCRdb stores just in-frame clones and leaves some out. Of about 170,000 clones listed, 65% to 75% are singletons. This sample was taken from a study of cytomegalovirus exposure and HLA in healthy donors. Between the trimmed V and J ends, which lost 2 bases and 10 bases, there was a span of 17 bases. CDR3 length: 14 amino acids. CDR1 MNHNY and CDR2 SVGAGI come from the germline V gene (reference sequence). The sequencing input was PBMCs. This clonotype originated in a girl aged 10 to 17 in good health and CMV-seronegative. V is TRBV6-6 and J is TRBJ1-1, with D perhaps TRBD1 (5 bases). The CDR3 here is CASSYRGSQGGAFF. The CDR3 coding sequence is TGTGCCAGCAGTTACCGTGGGTCCCAGGGAGGAGCTTTCTTT.